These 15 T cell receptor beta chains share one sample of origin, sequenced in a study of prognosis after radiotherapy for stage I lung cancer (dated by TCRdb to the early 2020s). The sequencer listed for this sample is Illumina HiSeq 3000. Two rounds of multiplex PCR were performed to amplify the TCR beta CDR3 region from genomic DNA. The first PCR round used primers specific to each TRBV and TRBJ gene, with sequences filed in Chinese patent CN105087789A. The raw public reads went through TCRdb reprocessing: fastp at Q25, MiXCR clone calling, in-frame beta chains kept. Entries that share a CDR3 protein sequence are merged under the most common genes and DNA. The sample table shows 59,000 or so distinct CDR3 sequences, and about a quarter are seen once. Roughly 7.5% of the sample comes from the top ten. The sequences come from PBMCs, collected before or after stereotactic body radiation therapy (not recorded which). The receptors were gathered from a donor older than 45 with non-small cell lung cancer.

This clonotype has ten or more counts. The DNA of the CDR3 is TGCAGTGCTAGGTTTGGACAGGGCCGGGAGACCCAGTACTTC. Protein product: CSARFGQGRETQYF. This rearrangement joins TRBV20-1 to TRBJ2-5, with TRBD1 identical over 8 bases. Germline V gene sequence: CDR1 DFQATT, CDR2 SNEGSKA (reference sequence). CDR3 length equals 14 residues. V was clipped by 3 bases and J by 5 bases; unmatched bases: 8.

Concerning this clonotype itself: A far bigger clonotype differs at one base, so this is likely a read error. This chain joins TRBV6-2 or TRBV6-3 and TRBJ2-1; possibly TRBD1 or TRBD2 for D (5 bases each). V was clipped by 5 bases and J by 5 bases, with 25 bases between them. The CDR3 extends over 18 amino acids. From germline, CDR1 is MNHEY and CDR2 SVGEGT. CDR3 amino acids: CASSGVLSWVRGDNEQFF. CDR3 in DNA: TGTGCCAGCAGTGGAGTCCTTTCATGGGTCAGAGGGGACAATGAGCAGTTCTTC.

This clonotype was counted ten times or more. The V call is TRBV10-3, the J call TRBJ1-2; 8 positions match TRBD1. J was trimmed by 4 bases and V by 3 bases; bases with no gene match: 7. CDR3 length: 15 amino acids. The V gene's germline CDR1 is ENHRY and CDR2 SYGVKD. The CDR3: CAISDSDRVGYGYTF. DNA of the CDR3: TGTGCCATCAGTGATTCGGACAGGGTGGGCTATGGCTACACCTTC.

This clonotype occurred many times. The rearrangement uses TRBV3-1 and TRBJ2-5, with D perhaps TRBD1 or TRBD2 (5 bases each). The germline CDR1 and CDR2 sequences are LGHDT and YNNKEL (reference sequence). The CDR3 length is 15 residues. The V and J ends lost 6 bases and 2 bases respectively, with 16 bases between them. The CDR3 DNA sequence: TGTGCCAGCAGGCCCCTCAGGGACCCGCAAGAGACCCAGTACTTC. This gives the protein CASRPLRDPQETQYF.

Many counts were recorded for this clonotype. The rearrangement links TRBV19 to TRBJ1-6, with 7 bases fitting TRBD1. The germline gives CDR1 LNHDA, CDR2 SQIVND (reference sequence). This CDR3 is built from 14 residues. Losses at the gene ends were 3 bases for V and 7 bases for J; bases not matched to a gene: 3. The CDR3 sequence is CASSIGDRNSPLHF. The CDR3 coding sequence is TGTGCCAGTAGTATCGGGGACAGAAATTCACCCCTCCACTTT.

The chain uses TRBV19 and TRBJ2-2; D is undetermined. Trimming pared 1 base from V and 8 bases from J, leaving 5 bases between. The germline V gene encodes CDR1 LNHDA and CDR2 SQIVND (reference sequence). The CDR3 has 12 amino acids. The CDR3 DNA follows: TGTGCCAGTAGTATAGGAACAGGGGAGCTGTTTTTT. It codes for CASSIGTGELFF.

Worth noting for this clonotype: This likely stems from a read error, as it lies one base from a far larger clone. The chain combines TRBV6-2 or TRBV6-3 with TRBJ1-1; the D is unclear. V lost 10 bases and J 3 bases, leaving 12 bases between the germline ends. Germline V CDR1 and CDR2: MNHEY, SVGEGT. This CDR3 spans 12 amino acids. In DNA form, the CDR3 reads TGTGCCATCCATGAAAGGGACACTGAAGCTTTCTTT. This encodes CAIHERDTEAFF.

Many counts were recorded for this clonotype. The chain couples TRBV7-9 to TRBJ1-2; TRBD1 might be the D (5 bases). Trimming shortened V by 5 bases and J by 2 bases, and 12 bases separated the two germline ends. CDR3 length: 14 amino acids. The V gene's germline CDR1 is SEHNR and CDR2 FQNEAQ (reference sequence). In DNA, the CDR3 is TGTGCCAGCAGCCGGGGAGGGGCCAACTATGGCTACACCTTC. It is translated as CASSRGGANYGYTF.

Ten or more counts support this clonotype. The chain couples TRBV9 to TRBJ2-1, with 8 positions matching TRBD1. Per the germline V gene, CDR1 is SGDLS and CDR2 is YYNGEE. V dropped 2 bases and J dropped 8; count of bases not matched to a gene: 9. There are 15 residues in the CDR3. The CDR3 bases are TGTGCCAGCAGCGTCTCGGGGCAGGGGGCCGATGAGCAGTTCTTC. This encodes CASSVSGQGADEQFF.

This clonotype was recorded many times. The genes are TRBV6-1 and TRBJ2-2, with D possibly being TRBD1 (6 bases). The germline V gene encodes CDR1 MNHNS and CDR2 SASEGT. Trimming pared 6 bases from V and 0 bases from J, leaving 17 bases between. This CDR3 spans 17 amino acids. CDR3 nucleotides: TGTGCCAGCAGCACCACCCCCGGACAGCCGAACACCGGGGAGCTGTTTTTT. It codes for CASSTTPGQPNTGELFF.

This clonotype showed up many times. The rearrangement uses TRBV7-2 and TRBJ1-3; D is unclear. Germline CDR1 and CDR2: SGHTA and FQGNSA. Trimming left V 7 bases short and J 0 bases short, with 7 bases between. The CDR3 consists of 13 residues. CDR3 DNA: TGTGCCAGCAATACGGGCTCTGGAAACACCATATATTTT. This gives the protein CASNTGSGNTIYF.

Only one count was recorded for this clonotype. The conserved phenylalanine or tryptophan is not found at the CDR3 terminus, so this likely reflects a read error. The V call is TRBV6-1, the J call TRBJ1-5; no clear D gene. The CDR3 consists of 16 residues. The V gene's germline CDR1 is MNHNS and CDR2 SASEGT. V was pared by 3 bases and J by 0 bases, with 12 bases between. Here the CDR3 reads CASSDFLVSSNQPQHS. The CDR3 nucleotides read TGTGCCAGCAGTGACTTCTTGGTCTCTAGCAATCAGCCCCAGCATTCT.

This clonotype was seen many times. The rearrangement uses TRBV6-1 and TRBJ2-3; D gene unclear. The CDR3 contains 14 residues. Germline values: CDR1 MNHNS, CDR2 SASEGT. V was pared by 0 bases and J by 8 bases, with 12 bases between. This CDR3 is CASSEAPTPGTQYF. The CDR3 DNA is TGTGCCAGCAGTGAAGCGCCCACCCCAGGTACGCAGTATTTT.

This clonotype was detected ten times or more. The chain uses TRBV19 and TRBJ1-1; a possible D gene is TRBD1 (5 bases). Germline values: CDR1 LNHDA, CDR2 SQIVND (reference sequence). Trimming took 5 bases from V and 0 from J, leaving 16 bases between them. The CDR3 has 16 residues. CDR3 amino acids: CASSPLYTGMNTEAFF. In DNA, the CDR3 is TGTGCCAGTAGTCCTTTATACACAGGTATGAACACTGAAGCTTTCTTT.

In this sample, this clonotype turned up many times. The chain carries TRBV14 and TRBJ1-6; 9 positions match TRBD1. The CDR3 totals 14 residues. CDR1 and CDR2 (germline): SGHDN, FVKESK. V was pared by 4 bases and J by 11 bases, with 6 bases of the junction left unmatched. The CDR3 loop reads CASSPGTGLAPLHF. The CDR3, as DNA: TGTGCCAGCAGCCCTGGGACAGGGCTCGCACCCCTCCACTTT.